Below are 15 T cell receptor beta chains sequenced from a single sample in a study of cytomegalovirus exposure and HLA in healthy donors. The PCR made use of 60 Vbeta and 13 Jbeta primers. Method: immunoSEQ multiplex PCR; TCRdb's copy keeps in-frame clones and lacks some. This table holds 95,000 to 120,000 clones, 82% found once. Sample: PBMCs. These receptors came from a woman in her late teens or twenties in good health and CMV-seronegative.

This chain connects TRBV6-4 to TRBJ1-5; the match to TRBD1 covers 8 bases. The CDR3 contains 14 residues. The germline CDR1 and CDR2 sequences are MRHNA and SNTAGT. Trimming cost V 7 bases and J 4 bases; bases outside gene matches: 6. CDR3 residues: CASTWTGWNQPQHF. As DNA, the CDR3 is TGTGCCAGCACCTGGACAGGGTGGAATCAGCCCCAGCATTTT.

This clone appeared once. The chain uses TRBV9 and TRBJ1-3; weak D call: TRBD1 (6 bases). V lost 4 bases, J lost 4 bases, and 12 bases lay in between. Germline CDR1 is SGDLS and CDR2 is YYNGEE. This CDR3 has 14 amino acids. CDR3 amino acids: CASSITGSGNTIYF. The DNA for the CDR3 is TGTGCCAGCAGCATAACAGGGTCGGGAAACACCATATATTTT.

This clone showed up just a few times. The chain combines TRBV2 with TRBJ1-4; 7 bases align to TRBD1. Germline values: CDR1 SNHLY, CDR2 FYNNEI. The CDR3 is 13 residues long. V shed 7 bases and J 4 bases; nucleotides not matched to a gene: 3. The CDR3: CASMDRSNEKLFF. The CDR3 DNA sequence: TGTGCCAGCATGGACAGGAGTAATGAAAAACTGTTTTTT.

The rearrangement uses TRBV6-6 and TRBJ2-3, with 8 bases that match TRBD2. The CDR3 sequence is 15 residues long. V shed 10 bases and J 4 bases; nucleotides not matched to a gene: 13. CDR1 MNHNY and CDR2 SVGAGI come from the germline V gene (reference sequence). CDR3 DNA sequence: TGTGCCACCAACAAGGCCGGGGGGGCAGCAGATACGCAGTATTTT. As protein: CATNKAGGAADTQYF.

The chain links TRBV6-1 to TRBJ2-7; D might be TRBD1 (7 bases). The V end was cut by 7 bases, the J end by 4 bases, with 11 bases between. Germline CDR1 is MNHNS and CDR2 is SASEGT. The CDR3 consists of 12 residues. The CDR3 region is CASKQGRYEQYV. In DNA, the CDR3 is TGTGCCAGCAAACAGGGGAGGTACGAGCAGTACGTC.

J is TRBJ2-2 and V is TRBV19, with 8 nucleotides matching TRBD1. Unmatched junction bases numbered 8, after V lost 6 bases and J lost 8 bases. CDR1 is LNHDA and CDR2 is SQIVND in the germline V gene (reference sequence). The CDR3 consists of 14 residues. This CDR3 reads CASRNQGAGGELFF. The DNA for the CDR3 is TGTGCCAGTAGGAATCAGGGGGCTGGGGGGGAGCTGTTTTTT.

V and J are TRBV18 and TRBJ2-1; 7 bases are a match to TRBD1. Germline loops: CDR1 KGHSH, CDR2 LQKENI. This CDR3 is built from 16 residues. Trimming removed 3 bases from V and 8 bases from J; junction bases left unmatched: 13. The CDR3 loop is CASSPPDRIPGHEQFF. CDR3 DNA sequence: TGTGCCAGCTCACCCCCGGACAGGATTCCGGGACATGAGCAGTTCTTC.

This chain joins TRBV29-1 and TRBJ2-1, with D perhaps matching TRBD2 (5 bases). The CDR3 totals 13 residues. The germline V gene encodes CDR1 SQVTM and CDR2 ANQGSEA. Trimming stripped 7 bases from V and 6 bases from J, with 16 bases between. Here the CDR3 reads CSGSRGPSNEQFF. CDR3 DNA: TGCAGCGGTTCTCGGGGTCCCTCCAATGAGCAGTTCTTC.

The rearrangement links TRBV11-3 to TRBJ2-5, with a possible D match to TRBD1 (6 bases). Germline V gene data show CDR1 as SGHNT and CDR2 as YENEEA. Trimming stripped 4 bases from V and 5 bases from J, with 14 bases between. The CDR3 spans 14 residues. DNA of the CDR3: TGTGCCAGCAGCTCGTCACAGGGATCGGAGACCCAGTACTTC. This codes for CASSSSQGSETQYF.

This clone has only a few counts. The rearrangement joins TRBV7-8 to TRBJ2-5; tentative D call: TRBD1 (6 bases). The V and J ends lost 1 base and 1 base respectively, with 10 bases between them. This CDR3 has 15 residues. CDR1 is SGHVS, CDR2 FQNEAQ, per germline. The CDR3 here is CASSLVGATQETQYF. The CDR3 DNA reads TGTGCCAGCAGCTTAGTGGGGGCGACCCAAGAGACCCAGTACTTC.

V and J are TRBV19 and TRBJ1-1; the D gene is possibly TRBD1 (5 bases). Trimming took off 8 bases at V and 2 bases at J, with 12 bases between the two ends. Germline lookup yields CDR1 LNHDA and CDR2 SQIVND (reference sequence). CDR3 length equals 13 residues. CDR3 DNA: TGTGCCAGTTTTGGCAGGGCCAACACTGAAGCTTTCTTT. Translating it yields CASFGRANTEAFF.

The chain employs TRBV5-1 and TRBJ1-5; D gene unclear. Trimming stripped 0 bases from V and 0 bases from J, with 7 bases between. Germline values: CDR1 SGHRS, CDR2 YFSETQ. This CDR3 contains 15 residues. The CDR3 loop reads CASSLDSLSNQPQHF. In DNA form, the CDR3 reads TGCGCCAGCAGCTTGGACAGCCTTAGCAATCAGCCCCAGCATTTT.

The chain uses TRBV13 and TRBJ2-5; 9 bases are a match to TRBD1. Germline CDR1 PRHDT, CDR2 FYEKMQ (reference sequence). This CDR3 spans 17 amino acids. With 0 bases clipped from V and 4 bases from J, the junction kept 9 bases outside the gene matches. The CDR3, as DNA: TGTGCCAGCAGCTTAGGCGCACAGACAGGGGGAAGAGAGACCCAGTACTTC. This encodes CASSLGAQTGGRETQYF.

This chain joins TRBV27 and TRBJ2-7; TRBD1 aligns across 7 bases. The CDR3 is 14 residues long. The J segment lost 3 bases and the V segment lost 5 bases, leaving 7 bases of the junction unmatched. CDR1 and CDR2 from the germline V gene are MNHEY and SMNVEV (reference sequence). For the CDR3, the DNA is TGTGCCAGCAGTACCCCGGGACAGAGCTACGAGCAGTACTTC. Translated: CASSTPGQSYEQYF.

The V gene is TRBV4-1, the J gene TRBJ1-4; 7 bases fit TRBD1. This CDR3 is 17 amino acids long. With 2 bases clipped from V and 2 bases from J, the junction kept 8 bases outside the gene matches. Germline CDR1 and CDR2: MGHRA and YSYEKL. This CDR3 reads CASSQSKGAMTNEKLFF. CDR3 nucleotide sequence: TGCGCCAGCAGCCAATCCAAGGGGGCGATGACTAATGAAAAACTGTTTTTT.